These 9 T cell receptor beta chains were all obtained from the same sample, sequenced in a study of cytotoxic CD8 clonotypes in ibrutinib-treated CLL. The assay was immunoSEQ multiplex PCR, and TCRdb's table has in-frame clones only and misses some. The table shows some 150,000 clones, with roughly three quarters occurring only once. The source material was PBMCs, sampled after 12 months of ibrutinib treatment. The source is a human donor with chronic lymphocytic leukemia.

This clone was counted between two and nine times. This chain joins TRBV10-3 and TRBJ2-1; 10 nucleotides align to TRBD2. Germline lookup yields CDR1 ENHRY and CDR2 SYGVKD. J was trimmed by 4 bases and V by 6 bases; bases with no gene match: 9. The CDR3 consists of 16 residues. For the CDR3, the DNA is TGTGCCATCAGCAAATTAGCGGGAGGTGCGTACAATGAGCAGTTCTTC. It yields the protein CAISKLAGGAYNEQFF.

The CDR3 region is CASSKGDREDSDTQYF. CDR3 bases: TGTGCCAGCAGCAAAGGTGACAGGGAAGATTCAGATACGCAGTATTTT. The chain recombines TRBV21-1 with TRBJ2-3; the table's D call TRBD1 went unverified against the DNA. TRBV21-1 is classified as a pseudogene. The CDR3 runs to 16 residues.

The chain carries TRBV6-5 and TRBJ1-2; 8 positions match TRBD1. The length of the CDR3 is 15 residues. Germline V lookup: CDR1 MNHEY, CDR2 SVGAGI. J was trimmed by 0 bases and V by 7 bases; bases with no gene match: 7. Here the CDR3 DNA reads TGTGCCAGCACTCGCGGACAGGGCCCTAACTATGGCTACACCTTC. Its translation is CASTRGQGPNYGYTF.

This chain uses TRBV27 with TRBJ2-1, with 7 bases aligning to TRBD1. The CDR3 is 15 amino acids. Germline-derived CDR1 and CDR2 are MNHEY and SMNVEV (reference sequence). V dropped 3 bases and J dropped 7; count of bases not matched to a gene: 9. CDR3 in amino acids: CASSFGQAPGNEQFF. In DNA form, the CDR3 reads TGTGCCAGCAGTTTCGGACAGGCCCCTGGAAATGAGCAGTTCTTC.

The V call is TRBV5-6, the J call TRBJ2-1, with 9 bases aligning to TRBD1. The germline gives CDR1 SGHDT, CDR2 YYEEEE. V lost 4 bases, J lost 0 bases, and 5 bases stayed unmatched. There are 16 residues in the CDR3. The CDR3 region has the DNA TGTGCCAGCAGCATGGACAGGGGAGTCTCCTACAATGAGCAGTTCTTC. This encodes CASSMDRGVSYNEQFF.

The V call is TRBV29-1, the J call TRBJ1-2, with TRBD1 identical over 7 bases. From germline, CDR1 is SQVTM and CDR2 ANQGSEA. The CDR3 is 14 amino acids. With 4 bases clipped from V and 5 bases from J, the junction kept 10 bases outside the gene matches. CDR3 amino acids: CSVGGGGAEYGYTF. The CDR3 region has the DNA TGCAGCGTTGGGGGAGGGGGCGCAGAGTATGGCTACACCTTC.

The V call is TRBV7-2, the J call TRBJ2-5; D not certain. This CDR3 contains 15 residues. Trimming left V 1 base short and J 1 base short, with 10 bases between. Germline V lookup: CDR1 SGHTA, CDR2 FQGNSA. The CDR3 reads CASSLVGGAQETQYF. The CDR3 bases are TGTGCCAGCAGCTTAGTTGGCGGAGCCCAAGAGACCCAGTACTTC.

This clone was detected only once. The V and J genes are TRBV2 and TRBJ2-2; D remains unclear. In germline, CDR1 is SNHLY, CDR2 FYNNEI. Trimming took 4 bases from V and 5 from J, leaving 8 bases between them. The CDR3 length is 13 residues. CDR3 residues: CASSAVGTGELFF. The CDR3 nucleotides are TGTGCCAGCAGTGCTGTGGGTACCGGGGAGCTGTTTTTT.

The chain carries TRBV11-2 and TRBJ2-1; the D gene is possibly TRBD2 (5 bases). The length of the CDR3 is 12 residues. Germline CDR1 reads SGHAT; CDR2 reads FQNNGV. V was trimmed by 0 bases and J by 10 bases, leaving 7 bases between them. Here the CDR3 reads CASSLEDWEQFF. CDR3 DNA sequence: TGTGCCAGCAGCTTAGAGGACTGGGAGCAGTTCTTC.